The TCR beta chain described here comes from a study of shared clonotypes between healthy human individuals. Germline lookup yields CDR1 SGHNT and CDR2 YYREEE (reference sequence). The V segment lost 4 bases and the J segment 3 bases; nucleotides outside the gene matches: 16. This CDR3 is built from 17 residues. The protocol was immunoSEQ multiplex PCR, while the TCRdb copy is restricted to in-frame clones and leaves out a portion. The data show some 2,500,000 clones, with roughly 93% seen just once and around 0.37% held by the top ten. The sequencing sample was made of naive CD4+ T cells from PBMCs. As to subset: CD45RA+ positively selected. The rearrangement joins TRBV5-4 to TRBJ2-7; 7 nucleotides line up with TRBD2. This TCR was sampled from a man aged 18 to 29 in good health. Some clones in this sample may be carry-over from other donors' samples. CDR3 protein: CASSLEGGASGGYEQYF. CDR3 in DNA: TGTGCCAGCAGCCTGGAGGGAGGGGCTAGCGGAGGCTACGAGCAGTACTTC.